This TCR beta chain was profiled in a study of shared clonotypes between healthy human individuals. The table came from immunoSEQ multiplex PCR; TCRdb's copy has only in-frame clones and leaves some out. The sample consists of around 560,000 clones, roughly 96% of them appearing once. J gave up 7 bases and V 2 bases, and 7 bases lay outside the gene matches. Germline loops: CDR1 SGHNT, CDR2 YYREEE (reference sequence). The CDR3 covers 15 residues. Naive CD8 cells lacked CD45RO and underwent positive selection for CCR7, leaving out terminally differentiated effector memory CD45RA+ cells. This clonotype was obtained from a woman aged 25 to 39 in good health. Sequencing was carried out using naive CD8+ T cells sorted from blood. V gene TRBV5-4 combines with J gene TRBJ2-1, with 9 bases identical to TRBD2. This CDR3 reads CASSFVSGSRNEQFF. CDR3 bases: TGTGCCAGCAGCTTTGTTAGCGGGAGTAGAAATGAGCAGTTCTTC.